The 30 T cell receptor beta chains below come from one sample, sequenced in a study of shared clonotypes between healthy human individuals. CD45RO-negative cells were positively selected for CCR7, leaving out terminally differentiated effector memory CD45RA+ cells. Using immunoSEQ multiplex PCR, the repertoire was profiled, and TCRdb retains in-frame clones only, with some absent. The sample contains 550,000 to 750,000 clones, just over 90% of which appear only once. The sample taken for sequencing was naive CD8+ T cells sorted from blood. These receptor sequences come from a man aged 30 to 45 in good health.

The chain has TRBV15 and TRBJ2-5; D perhaps matches TRBD1 (5 bases). The length of the CDR3 is 15 residues. The germline CDR1 and CDR2 sequences are LNHNV and YYDKDF (reference sequence). V was shortened by 5 bases and J by 1 base, with 14 bases between the two germline ends. This chain's CDR3 is CATSPRDRSQETQYF. In DNA form, the CDR3 reads TGTGCCACCAGCCCCAGGGATCGGTCCCAAGAGACCCAGTACTTC. Using reference TRBV15 and TRBJ2-5 for the parts outside the CDR3, the full variable domain is DAMVIQNPRYQVTQFGKPVTLSCSQTLNHNVMYWYQQKSSQAPKLLFHYYDKDFNNEADTPDNFQSRRPNTSFCFLDIRSPGLGDTAMYLCATSPRDRSQETQYFGPGTRLLVL.

The chain uses TRBV13 and TRBJ2-5; D is possibly TRBD1 (6 bases). The DNA matches TRBJ2-7 better at its end, which makes the J call doubtful. The CDR3 is made up of 19 amino acids. Germline values: CDR1 PRHDT, CDR2 FYEKMQ (reference sequence). CDR3 sequence: CASSSQGSGGSTLTYEQYF. CDR3 nucleotide sequence: TGTGCCAGCAGCTCACAGGGATCGGGCGGAAGCACCCTTACCTACGAGCAGTACTTC.

The CDR3 DNA reads as TGCGCCAGCAGCCAAGGACTAGCCGCTAACAATGAGCAGTTCTTC. Translating it yields CASSQGLAANNEQFF. J is TRBJ2-1 and V is TRBV4-3; TRBD2 matches at 7 bases. The CDR3 runs to 15 residues. Germline lookup yields CDR1 LGHNA and CDR2 YSLEER. Germline trimming cut 1 base from V and 5 bases from J; bases unmatched to any gene: 5.

This clone was detected once. J is TRBJ2-1 and V is TRBV4-3; the match to TRBD2 covers 8 bases. The J segment lost 7 bases and the V segment lost 0 bases, leaving 5 bases of the junction unmatched. In germline, CDR1 is LGHNA, CDR2 YSLEER. This CDR3 comprises 15 residues. The CDR3 DNA follows: TGCGCCAGCAGCCAAGACGGGAGGGGCTGGAATGAGCAGTTCTTC. Translated: CASSQDGRGWNEQFF.

There are a few counts of this clone. J is TRBJ2-7 and V is TRBV11-2, with D unresolved. CDR1 and CDR2 (germline): SGHAT, FQNNGV. Trimming pared 5 bases from V and 0 bases from J, leaving 11 bases between. The CDR3 covers 14 residues. This CDR3 is CASSATGRSYEQYF. The CDR3 coding sequence is TGTGCCAGCAGCGCAACTGGTCGCTCCTACGAGCAGTACTTC.

V and J are TRBV2 and TRBJ2-7, with D possibly being TRBD1 (6 bases). The germline gives CDR1 SNHLY, CDR2 FYNNEI. The V and J ends lost 2 bases and 3 bases respectively, with 17 bases between them. The CDR3 is 16 residues long. Written as DNA, the CDR3 is TGTGCCAGCAGTGAATACAGGGCAGGCCCCAACTACGAGCAGTACTTC. This gives the protein CASSEYRAGPNYEQYF.

The chain has TRBV21-1 and TRBJ2-1; TRBD2, the D gene given by the table, was not confirmed from the DNA. TRBV21-1 is recorded as a pseudogene. The CDR3 extends over 14 amino acids. In DNA, the CDR3 is TGTGCCAGCACCGGGGGGAGCTCCTACAATGAGCAGTTCTTC. Translating it yields CASTGGSSYNEQFF.

The chain links TRBV29-1 to TRBJ2-3; 14 bases match TRBD2. This CDR3 contains 19 residues. The trim removed 3 bases at V and 2 bases at J, leaving 13 bases unmatched. Germline-derived CDR1 and CDR2 are SQVTM and ANQGSEA. CDR3: CSVDGGLAGEMGPTDTQYF. DNA of the CDR3: TGCAGCGTTGATGGGGGACTAGCGGGAGAAATGGGTCCCACAGATACGCAGTATTTT.

The J gene is TRBJ2-7, the V gene TRBV27; TRBD2 is a possible D gene (6 bases). The CDR3 covers 15 residues. The germline CDR1 and CDR2 sequences are MNHEY and SMNVEV (reference sequence). V was shortened by 2 bases and J by 2 bases, with 13 bases between the two germline ends. CDR3 region: CASSLTVGGTYEQYF. The CDR3 bases are TGTGCCAGCAGTTTAACAGTGGGAGGAACCTACGAGCAGTACTTC.

This clone was counted only a few times. This chain joins TRBV7-9 and TRBJ2-1; D tentatively reads TRBD1 or TRBD2 (6 bases each). Trimming stripped 10 bases from V and 6 bases from J, with 16 bases between. The length of the CDR3 is 13 residues. CDR1 and CDR2 (germline): SEHNR, FQNEAQ (reference sequence). The CDR3 protein is CAIERGVSNEQFF. The DNA of the CDR3 is TGTGCCATTGAAAGGGGGGTAAGCAATGAGCAGTTCTTC.

The V gene is TRBV5-5, the J gene TRBJ2-7; D is unresolved. Trimming took off 10 bases at V and 3 bases at J, with 20 bases between the two ends. This CDR3 comprises 14 residues. Germline V CDR1 and CDR2: SGHKS, YYEKEE (reference sequence). CDR3 amino acids: CAVRRHPGNYEQYF. The CDR3 DNA is TGTGCCGTGCGCAGGCACCCTGGGAACTACGAGCAGTACTTC. The full variable domain, completed using reference TRBV5-5 and TRBJ2-7, is DAGVTQSPTHLIKTRGQQVTLRCSPISGHKSVSWYQQVLGQGPQFIFQYYEKEERGRGNFPDRFSARQFPNYSSELNVNALLLGDSALYLCAVRRHPGNYEQYFGPGTRLTVT.

The CDR3 DNA follows: TGTGCCAGTCCGAGTATTAGATCTGAAGCTTTCTTT. Encoded protein: CASPSIRSEAFF. The chain recombines TRBV2 with TRBJ1-1; no clear D gene. Germline V CDR1 and CDR2: SNHLY, FYNNEI. The CDR3 length is 12 residues. V gave up 9 bases and J gave up 6 bases, with 14 bases separating them.

The rearrangement uses TRBV18 and TRBJ1-1, with D possibly TRBD1 on 6 matching bases. V was shortened by 5 bases and J by 4 bases, with 20 bases between the two germline ends. This CDR3 region has 16 residues. The germline V gene has CDR1 KGHSH and CDR2 LQKENI. The CDR3 is CASSFKGGARGTEAFF. CDR3 nucleotides: TGTGCCAGCTCATTCAAGGGGGGGGCTAGAGGCACTGAAGCTTTCTTT.

The rearrangement links TRBV19 to TRBJ1-5; D remains ambiguous. The CDR3 sequence is 16 residues long. Germline loops: CDR1 LNHDA, CDR2 SQIVND (reference sequence). V lost 3 bases to trimming and J lost 2 bases, with 14 bases between them. The CDR3 reads CASSIGPLPGNQPQHF. The CDR3 DNA sequence: TGTGCCAGTAGTATCGGACCACTCCCTGGCAATCAGCCCCAGCATTTT.

This chain connects TRBV28 to TRBJ2-7, with a weak D call TRBD1 (5 bases). The V end lost 2 bases, the J end lost 5 bases, and 13 bases lay between the germline ends. This CDR3 contains 14 residues. CDR1 MDHEN and CDR2 SYDVKM come from the germline V gene. The CDR3 DNA follows: TGTGCCAGCAGTTTAGTGGACACACTTGACGAGCAGTACTTC. Translating it yields CASSLVDTLDEQYF.

The gene calls are TRBV7-3 and TRBJ2-1; D is tentatively TRBD1 or TRBD2 (5 bases each). The length of the CDR3 is 14 residues. V lost 2 bases and J lost 9, with 14 bases in between. CDR1 SGHTA and CDR2 FQGTGA come from the germline V gene. The DNA of the CDR3 is TGTGCCAGCAGCTTATCTGGGGGAGAGGTTGAGCAGTTCTTC. Translating it yields CASSLSGGEVEQFF.

This clone was seen a single time. This sequence joins TRBV7-9 and TRBJ2-5; 7 bases are a match to TRBD1. V dropped 6 bases and J dropped 3; count of bases not matched to a gene: 13. The CDR3 runs to 16 residues. Germline values: CDR1 SEHNR, CDR2 FQNEAQ (reference sequence). The CDR3 protein is CASRGTVGQEKETQYF. The CDR3 DNA reads as TGTGCCAGCAGAGGTACGGTCGGACAGGAAAAAGAGACCCAGTACTTC.

The CDR3 DNA reads as TGTGCCAGCAGCCCTCCAGGGGCCTCCTACGAGCAGTACTTC. It codes for CASSPPGASYEQYF. The chain is built from TRBV11-1 and TRBJ2-7; a possible D gene is TRBD1 (6 bases). The CDR3 runs 14 residues. Germline CDR1 and CDR2: SGHAT and FQDESV (reference sequence). Trimming took 5 bases from V and 0 from J, leaving 11 bases between them. The full variable domain, in which reference TRBV11-1 and TRBJ2-7 provide the parts outside the CDR3, is EAEVAQSPRYKITEKSQAVAFWCDPISGHATLYWYRQILGQGPELLVQFQDESVVDDSQLPKDRFSAERLKGVDSTLKIQPAELGDSAMYLCASSPPGASYEQYFGPGTRLTVT.

The V gene is TRBV9, the J gene TRBJ1-1; a weak D match, TRBD1 (5 bases). V lost 7 bases and J 4 bases, leaving 14 bases between the germline ends. Germline lookup yields CDR1 SGDLS and CDR2 YYNGEE. The CDR3 length is 13 residues. The DNA of the CDR3 is TGTGCCAGCGCCGTCGGGGGTGTCACTGAAGCTTTCTTT. Residues: CASAVGGVTEAFF.

Remarks on this clone: A much larger clonotype is one base distant, so this may be a read error. The same CDR3 is also encoded by other DNA sequences in this sample. The chain uses TRBV7-9 and TRBJ2-2; no clear D gene. The V gene lost 4 bases and the J gene lost 5 bases, with 2 bases spanning the gap. The CDR3 is 11 residues long. Germline assignment: CDR1 SEHNR and CDR2 FQNEAQ (reference sequence). The CDR3 bases are TGTGCCAGCAGCTCGACCGGGGAGCTGTTTTTT. This encodes CASSSTGELFF.

J is TRBJ2-1 and V is TRBV9; 8 bases agree with TRBD2. Germline V lookup: CDR1 SGDLS, CDR2 YYNGEE. This CDR3 is built from 14 residues. The V segment lost 0 bases and the J segment 8 bases; nucleotides outside the gene matches: 4. CDR3 nucleotide sequence: TGTGCCAGCAGCGTAGCGGGAGGGCCCTATGAGCAGTTCTTC. Protein: CASSVAGGPYEQFF.

This chain links TRBV7-2 with TRBJ2-7; 8 bases match TRBD1. CDR3 length: 15 amino acids. V shed 5 bases, J shed 0 bases, and the junction held 6 bases outside the gene matches. CDR1 and CDR2 (germline): SGHTA, FQGNSA. The CDR3: CASSAIGQGSYEQYF. The CDR3 DNA follows: TGTGCCAGCAGCGCCATAGGACAGGGCTCCTACGAGCAGTACTTC.

The V call is TRBV2, the J call TRBJ1-3, with D unclear. This CDR3 contains 17 residues. Germline V gene sequence: CDR1 SNHLY, CDR2 FYNNEI. Deletions cut 6 bases from V and 4 bases from J, with 22 bases between. The CDR3 DNA follows: TGTGCCAGCAGGGACCACGATAAGGTCGGGATGGGAAACACCATATATTTT. Its translation: CASRDHDKVGMGNTIYF.

The chain combines TRBV4-1 with TRBJ2-1, with TRBD2 matching over 8 bases. V gave up 3 bases and J gave up 8 bases; unmatched junction bases: 12. This CDR3 spans 16 amino acids. Germline loops: CDR1 MGHRA, CDR2 YSYEKL. For the CDR3, the DNA is TGCGCCAGCAGCCACAGGACTAGCACAAGGGGTGATGAGCAGTTCTTC. As protein: CASSHRTSTRGDEQFF.

The rearrangement joins TRBV5-1 to TRBJ2-1; 7 bases map to TRBD2. Trimming at V came to 3 bases and at J to 6 bases, leaving 6 bases not matched to a gene. Per germline, CDR1 SGHRS and CDR2 YFSETQ. CDR3 size: 14 residues. CDR3 residues: CASSSRLAGNEQFF. The CDR3 region has the DNA TGCGCCAGCAGCTCCCGACTAGCTGGCAATGAGCAGTTCTTC.

CDR3 in DNA: TGCGCCAGCAGCTTTGGGGCCCAATACGAGCAGTACTTC. This encodes CASSFGAQYEQYF. The J gene is TRBJ2-7, the V gene TRBV5-1; weak D call: TRBD1 (5 bases). CDR1 and CDR2 from the germline V gene are SGHRS and YFSETQ. This CDR3 is 13 amino acids long. V lost 2 bases and J 4 bases, leaving 10 bases between the germline ends.

The V call is TRBV29-1, the J call TRBJ2-1, with no clear D. Germline V gene lookup returns CDR1 SQVTM and CDR2 ANQGSEA. V lost 4 bases, J lost 6 bases, and 7 bases lay in between. The CDR3 length is 11 residues. The CDR3 sequence is CSVASGNEQFF. CDR3 in DNA: TGCAGCGTTGCCTCGGGCAATGAGCAGTTCTTC.

Notes on this clone: At the DNA level, this CDR3 is encoded by other sequences in the same sample as well. The chain carries TRBV7-9 and TRBJ2-2; D not resolved. CDR1 and CDR2 (germline): SEHNR, FQNEAQ (reference sequence). The CDR3 contains 13 residues. Trimming shortened V by 3 bases and J by 6 bases, and 8 bases separated the two germline ends. Here the CDR3 reads CASSLGGSGELFF. The CDR3 nucleotides are TGTGCCAGCAGCTTGGGCGGTTCCGGGGAGCTGTTTTTT.

This chain uses TRBV6-5 with TRBJ2-5; possible D gene TRBD2, 5 bases. The CDR3 runs 15 residues. Germline values: CDR1 MNHEY, CDR2 SVGAGI. Trimming shortened V by 2 bases and J by 4 bases, and 14 bases separated the two germline ends. The CDR3 spells CASSYLSARLETQYF. CDR3 coding DNA: TGTGCCAGCAGTTACCTTAGCGCAAGACTAGAGACCCAGTACTTC.

The V call is TRBV7-9, the J call TRBJ2-7, with 9 positions matching TRBD1. Trimming removed 6 bases from V and 6 bases from J; junction bases left unmatched: 18. Germline CDR1 reads SEHNR; CDR2 reads FQNEAQ (reference sequence). CDR3 length: 17 residues. Here the CDR3 reads CASRPGQGVGGPLEQYF. The CDR3 DNA reads as TGTGCCAGCAGGCCGGGACAGGGTGTGGGAGGTCCTCTCGAGCAGTACTTC. Filled out from reference TRBV7-9 and TRBJ2-7, the complete variable domain reads DTGVSQNPRHKITKRGQNVTFRCDPISEHNRLYWYRQTLGQGPEFLTYFQNEAQLEKSRLLSDRFSAERPKGSFSTLEIQRTEQGDSAMYLCASRPGQGVGGPLEQYFGPGTRLTVT.